The rows below give T cell receptor beta chains drawn from one sample of a study of patients and donors after allogeneic stem cell transplantation. TCRdb reanalysed the RT-PCR reads using MiXCR and keeps one entry per CDR3 protein. The sample includes about 400,000 distinct CDR3 sequences, about a sixth of them seen just once. Sequenced input: blood, either unsorted or a sorted T cell fraction (not recorded which). The receptors were gathered from a human donor who was either an allogeneic HSCT recipient or a stem cell or donor lymphocyte infusion donor (not recorded which). It is not recorded whose cells these are; they may come from a transplant donor. Each CDR3 is given with its conserved first and last residue. A D gene is named only where the DNA matches it firmly. The size of a clone is reported for some rows only, either as once, few or many, or as a class for expanded clones.

clone_size,d_call,cdr3_length,v_call,cdr3_aa
-,TRBD1,15,TRBV10-3,CAISLLDRDNSPLHF
-,TRBD1,17,TRBV7-9,CASSLTNIGTEPDTQYF
-,TRBD2,15,TRBV7-9,CASSTGSGGTDTQYF
-,-,13,TRBV6-2/TRBV6-3,CASSYGTNYGYTF
many,-,12,TRBV30,CAWGPGFYEQYF
-,TRBD1,14,TRBV9,CASSVDRVGNIQYF
few,-,14,TRBV7-3,CASSLMASSGELFF
-,TRBD1,14,TRBV18,CASSPRGQGGEAFF
few,-,12,TRBV20-1,CSAIPPPGEQYF
few,TRBD1,16,TRBV27,CASSLKGAVVTGELFF
many,-,15,TRBV7-9,CASSSGKGTGDEQFF
many,TRBD2,15,TRBV6-2/TRBV6-3,CASSSSGGAYNEQFF
-,-,15,TRBV24-1,CATSGGRGNNYGYTF
-,-,14,TRBV11-2,CASSLRGFNYGYTF
many,-,13,TRBV4-1,CASSQDSTYEQYF
few,TRBD1,14,TRBV6-1,CASSPDRADTEAFF